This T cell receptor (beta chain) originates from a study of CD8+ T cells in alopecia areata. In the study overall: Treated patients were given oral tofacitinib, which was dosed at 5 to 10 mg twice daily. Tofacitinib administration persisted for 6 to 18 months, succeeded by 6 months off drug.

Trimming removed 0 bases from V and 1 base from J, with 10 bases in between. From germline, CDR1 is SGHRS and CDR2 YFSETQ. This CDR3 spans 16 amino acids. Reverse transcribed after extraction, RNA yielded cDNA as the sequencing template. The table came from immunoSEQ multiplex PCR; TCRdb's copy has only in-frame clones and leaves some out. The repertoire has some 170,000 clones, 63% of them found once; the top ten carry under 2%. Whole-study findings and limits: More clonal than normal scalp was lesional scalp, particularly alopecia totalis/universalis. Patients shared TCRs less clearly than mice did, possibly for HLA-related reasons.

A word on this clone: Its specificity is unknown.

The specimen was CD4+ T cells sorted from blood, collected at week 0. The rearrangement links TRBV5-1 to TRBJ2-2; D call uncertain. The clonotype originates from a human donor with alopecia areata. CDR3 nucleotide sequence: TGCGCCAGCAGCTTGGTCCGGTCCCAGAACACCGGGGAGCTGTTTTTT. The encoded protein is CASSLVRSQNTGELFF.